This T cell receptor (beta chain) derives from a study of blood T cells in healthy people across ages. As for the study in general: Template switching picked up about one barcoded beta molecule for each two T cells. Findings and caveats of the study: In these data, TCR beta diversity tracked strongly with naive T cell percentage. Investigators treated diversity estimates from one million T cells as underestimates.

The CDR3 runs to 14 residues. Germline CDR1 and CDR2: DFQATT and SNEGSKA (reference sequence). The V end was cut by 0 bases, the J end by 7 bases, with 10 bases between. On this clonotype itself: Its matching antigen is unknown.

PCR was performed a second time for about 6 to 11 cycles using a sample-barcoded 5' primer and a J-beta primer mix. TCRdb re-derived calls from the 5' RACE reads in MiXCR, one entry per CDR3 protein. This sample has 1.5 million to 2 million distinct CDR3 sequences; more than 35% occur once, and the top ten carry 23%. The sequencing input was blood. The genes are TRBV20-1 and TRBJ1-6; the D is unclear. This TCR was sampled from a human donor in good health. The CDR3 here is CSAREGSANSPLHF. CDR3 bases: TGCAGTGCTAGAGAAGGTTCGGCGAATTCACCCCTCCACTTT.